Following are 29 T cell receptor beta chains from one sample sequenced in a study of beta chain features in type 1 diabetes. Every isolated RNA sample was fully reverse transcribed, so sequencing captured expressed TCRB transcripts. Generated by immunoSEQ multiplex PCR, the TCRdb table keeps only in-frame clones and is missing some. The sample lists about 320,000 clones; about 14% were seen once. The specimen was central memory CD4+ T cells from blood. These receptors originate from a man aged 25 to 40 in good health.

This clone was picked up a small number of times. The chain couples TRBV10-2 to TRBJ1-5; D possibly corresponds to TRBD1 (6 bases). Germline values: CDR1 WSHSY, CDR2 SAAADI. Trimming pared 5 bases from V and 5 bases from J, leaving 13 bases between. This CDR3 region has 14 residues. Here the CDR3 reads CASSWGGGDQPQHF. Here the CDR3 DNA reads TGCGCCAGCAGTTGGGGCGGGGGCGATCAGCCCCAGCATTTT.

The chain employs TRBV28 and TRBJ1-5; D is unclear. This CDR3 is 13 amino acids long. The V gene lost 6 bases and the J gene lost 1 base, with 7 bases spanning the gap. CDR1 and CDR2 from the germline V gene are MDHEN and SYDVKM. The CDR3 DNA sequence: TGTGCCAGCAGACGAGACAGCAATCAGCCCCAGCATTTT. It yields the protein CASRRDSNQPQHF.

This clone was detected only a few times. The V gene is TRBV9, the J gene TRBJ1-2; a weak D match, TRBD1 (5 bases). V shed 0 bases and J shed 2 bases, with 11 bases lying between them. This CDR3 spans 15 amino acids. Germline V gene sequence: CDR1 SGDLS, CDR2 YYNGEE. The CDR3 DNA follows: TGTGCCAGCAGCGTAGGAAGGGAGGGGAACTATGGCTACACCTTC. Protein product: CASSVGREGNYGYTF.

In this sample, this clone turned up a few times. The chain employs TRBV7-2 and TRBJ2-1; TRBD2 matches at 8 bases. The CDR3 runs to 14 residues. Germline trimming cut 3 bases from V and 9 bases from J; bases unmatched to any gene: 7. Germline CDR1 reads SGHTA; CDR2 reads FQGNSA. The CDR3 nucleotides read TGTGCCAGCAGCTTTAGCGGGAAGGCGACTGAGCAGTTCTTC. It encodes CASSFSGKATEQFF.

This clone was seen a few times. The chain uses TRBV15 and TRBJ1-1; D might be TRBD1 (5 bases). Germline V CDR1 and CDR2: LNHNV, YYDKDF (reference sequence). The CDR3 length is 15 residues. V was clipped by 3 bases and J by 1 base, with 12 bases between them. CDR3 sequence: CATSSEGRANTEAFF. The CDR3 DNA reads as TGTGCCACCAGCAGTGAGGGACGGGCGAACACTGAAGCTTTCTTT. The full variable domain, with the rest looked up from reference TRBV15 and TRBJ1-1, is DAMVIQNPRYQVTQFGKPVTLSCSQTLNHNVMYWYQQKSSQAPKLLFHYYDKDFNNEADTPDNFQSRRPNTSFCFLDIRSPGLGDTAMYLCATSSEGRANTEAFFGQGTRLTVV.

The rearrangement uses TRBV7-2 and TRBJ2-7, with unresolved D. Between the trimmed V and J ends, which lost 1 base and 4 bases, there was a span of 11 bases. The CDR3 runs 14 residues. Germline V gene data show CDR1 as SGHTA and CDR2 as FQGNSA. The CDR3 is CASSLDTGVYEQYF. CDR3 coding DNA: TGTGCCAGCAGCTTAGACACCGGAGTATACGAGCAGTACTTC.

The chain is built from TRBV5-1 and TRBJ1-4, with 7 positions matching TRBD1. Germline V lookup: CDR1 SGHRS, CDR2 YFSETQ. The CDR3 is 14 amino acids. The junction had 8 bases not matched to a gene; V was cut back by 4 bases and J by 8 bases. The CDR3: CASSEDRVREKLFF. The CDR3 DNA sequence: TGCGCCAGCAGCGAAGACAGGGTCCGGGAAAAACTGTTTTTT.

This clone has a handful of counts. This rearrangement joins TRBV13 to TRBJ2-3; weak D call: TRBD2 (6 bases). The CDR3 extends over 15 amino acids. Trimming pared 2 bases from V and 2 bases from J, leaving 11 bases between. In germline, CDR1 is PRHDT, CDR2 FYEKMQ (reference sequence). The CDR3 protein is CASSLWGGPTDTQYF. Here the CDR3 DNA reads TGTGCCAGCAGCTTATGGGGAGGACCCACAGATACGCAGTATTTT.

This clone was seen many times. The identical CDR3 is also encoded by other nucleotide sequences in the sample. The chain has TRBV30 and TRBJ1-5; D ambiguous. This CDR3 contains 14 residues. Trimming removed 1 base at V and 6 bases at J, with 13 bases between. The germline CDR1 and CDR2 sequences are GTSNPN and SVGIG (reference sequence). This chain's CDR3 is CAWSGGTRSQPQHF. CDR3 DNA sequence: TGTGCCTGGAGTGGGGGAACGAGAAGTCAGCCCCAGCATTTT. The full variable domain, with the rest looked up from reference TRBV30 and TRBJ1-5, is SQTIHQWPATLVQPVGSPLSLECTVEGTSNPNLYWYRQAAGRGLQLLFYSVGIGQISSEVPQNLSASRPQDRQFILSSKKLLLSDSGFYLCAWSGGTRSQPQHFGDGTRLSIL.

This clone was observed at least ten times. This chain uses TRBV2 with TRBJ2-1, with 7 bases aligning to TRBD2. The CDR3 is 16 amino acids. V was clipped by 7 bases and J by 0 bases; unmatched bases: 9. Germline values: CDR1 SNHLY, CDR2 FYNNEI. CDR3 nucleotides: TGTGCCAGCACCGACGGCCTAGCGGACTCCTACAATGAGCAGTTCTTC. Translating gives CASTDGLADSYNEQFF. Supplemented by reference TRBV2 and TRBJ2-1, the full variable domain reads EPEVTQTPSHQVTQMGQEVILRCVPISNHLYFYWYRQILGQKVEFLVSFYNNEISEKSEIFDDQFSVERPDGSNFTLKIRSTKLEDSAMYFCASTDGLADSYNEQFFGPGTRLTVL.

This clone was counted only a few times. V usage is TRBV7-2 and J usage is TRBJ2-2; TRBD2 matches 11 bases. Germline V gene lookup returns CDR1 SGHTA and CDR2 FQGNSA. V shed 6 bases and J 4 bases; nucleotides not matched to a gene: 4. This CDR3 has 15 residues. CDR3 region: CASSSGLAATGELFF. In nucleotides, the CDR3 is TGTGCCAGCAGTTCGGGACTAGCGGCCACCGGGGAGCTGTTTTTT.

This clone was seen more than once but under ten times. The genes are TRBV10-3 and TRBJ1-6, with no clear D. The CDR3 consists of 13 residues. The V gene's germline CDR1 is ENHRY and CDR2 SYGVKD. Trimming shortened V by 6 bases and J by 5 bases, and 8 bases separated the two germline ends. Here the CDR3 DNA reads TGTGCCATCAGAGTCGCCGATAATTCACCCCTCCACTTT. Protein: CAIRVADNSPLHF.

The V gene is TRBV5-1, the J gene TRBJ2-7; weak D call: TRBD2 (5 bases). Between the trimmed V and J ends, which lost 5 bases and 6 bases, there was a span of 9 bases. Per germline, CDR1 SGHRS and CDR2 YFSETQ. The CDR3 is made up of 11 amino acids. Here the CDR3 DNA reads TGCGCCAGCAGGGGAGTTTTCGAGCAGTACTTC. Translated, it gives CASRGVFEQYF.

This clone turned up a few times. This sequence joins TRBV7-2 and TRBJ2-3, with a weak D call TRBD1 (6 bases). The CDR3 totals 15 residues. The V end was cut by 1 base, the J end by 9 bases, with 17 bases between. Germline-derived CDR1 and CDR2 are SGHTA and FQGNSA. The CDR3, as DNA: TGTGCCAGCAGCTTAGTGGGGGTGGGCCAGGGGACGCAGTATTTT. Translated: CASSLVGVGQGTQYF. Together with reference TRBV7-2 and TRBJ2-3, the CDR3 gives the full variable domain: GAGVSQSPSNKVTEKGKDVELRCDPISGHTALYWYRQSLGQGLEFLIYFQGNSAPDKSGLPSDRFSAERTGGSVSTLTIQRTQQEDSAVYLCASSLVGVGQGTQYFGPGTRLTVL.

This clone occurred many times. The rearrangement joins TRBV4-3 to TRBJ2-7, with 8 bases aligning to TRBD1. After removal of 1 base from V and 2 bases from J, the junction contained 4 bases not matched to a gene. Germline V gives CDR1 LGHNA, CDR2 YSLEER. The CDR3 consists of 15 residues. CDR3 region: CASSQVAGGAYEQYF. CDR3 in DNA: TGCGCCAGCAGCCAAGTGGCAGGGGGCGCCTACGAGCAGTACTTC.

This clone was counted between two and nine times. The J gene is TRBJ1-2, the V gene TRBV21-1. TRBV21-1 is designated a pseudogene. The CDR3 is made up of 15 amino acids. The CDR3 coding sequence is TGTGCCAGCAGCTCAACGAGCCCCCGGAAGACTGGCTACACCTTC. This codes for CASSSTSPRKTGYTF.

V and J are TRBV11-2 and TRBJ2-3; D might be TRBD2 (6 bases). Between the trimmed V and J ends, which lost 1 base and 5 bases, there was a span of 7 bases. The germline V gene encodes CDR1 SGHAT and CDR2 FQNNGV. This CDR3 region has 13 residues. CDR3 bases: TGTGCCAGCAGCTTAGGGGGGGTAGATACGCAGTATTTT. Amino acids: CASSLGGVDTQYF.

This clone was seen a handful of times. The chain joins TRBV30 to TRBJ1-6; 8 bases map to TRBD1. Unmatched junction bases numbered 3, after V lost 1 base and J lost 10 bases. CDR3 length: 13 residues. CDR1 GTSNPN and CDR2 SVGIG come from the germline V gene (reference sequence). The DNA of the CDR3 is TGTGCCTGGAGTGCAGGGGGCAGGTCACCCCTCCACTTT. Translated: CAWSAGGRSPLHF.

The table lists this clone with a few counts. The gene calls are TRBV5-6 and TRBJ1-1, with D unresolved. V lost 4 bases and J 0 bases, leaving 7 bases between the germline ends. Germline V gene data show CDR1 as SGHDT and CDR2 as YYEEEE. This CDR3 region has 13 residues. The CDR3 region is CASSAELNTEAFF. The CDR3 bases are TGTGCCAGCAGCGCCGAACTGAACACTGAAGCTTTCTTT.

This clone was seen a handful of times. Written as DNA, the CDR3 is TGTGCCAGCTCACCAGAGGCGGCCCAAGAGACCCAGTACTTC. The encoded protein is CASSPEAAQETQYF. The gene calls are TRBV18 and TRBJ2-5; D ambiguous. The CDR3 covers 14 residues. The V gene lost 2 bases and the J gene lost 1 base, with 8 bases spanning the gap. The V gene's germline CDR1 is KGHSH and CDR2 LQKENI.

V usage is TRBV18 and J usage is TRBJ1-1; D not resolved. Trimming pared 0 bases from V and 0 bases from J, leaving 11 bases between. Germline CDR1 reads KGHSH; CDR2 reads LQKENI. There are 16 residues in the CDR3. The CDR3, as DNA: TGTGCCAGCTCACCACCGAGGCAGACCTTGAACACTGAAGCTTTCTTT. Residues: CASSPPRQTLNTEAFF.

This chain connects TRBV4-3 to TRBJ1-2; TRBD1 aligns across 8 bases. Germline CDR1 is LGHNA and CDR2 is YSLEER. After removal of 1 base from V and 2 bases from J, the junction contained 6 bases not matched to a gene. This CDR3 comprises 16 residues. In nucleotides, the CDR3 is TGCGCCAGCAGCCAAGGGACAGGGCAAGCGAACTATGGCTACACCTTC. Residues: CASSQGTGQANYGYTF.

This chain joins TRBV10-3 and TRBJ2-6; 9 positions agree with TRBD2. With 5 bases clipped from V and 0 bases from J, the junction kept 8 bases outside the gene matches. The germline V gene encodes CDR1 ENHRY and CDR2 SYGVKD. This CDR3 is built from 18 residues. In nucleotides, the CDR3 is TGTGCCATCAGTATGCTAGCGGGGACCTCCTCTGGGGCCAACGTCCTGACTTTC. It encodes CAISMLAGTSSGANVLTF.

This clone has a handful of counts. The rearrangement links TRBV7-2 to TRBJ2-3; TRBD2 agrees at 8 bases. This CDR3 is built from 15 residues. V dropped 2 bases and J dropped 4; count of bases not matched to a gene: 5. Germline V lookup: CDR1 SGHTA, CDR2 FQGNSA. CDR3 nucleotide sequence: TGTGCCAGCAGCTTAAGTTTCGGGGGGGCAGATACGCAGTATTTT. Its translation: CASSLSFGGADTQYF.

This clone was recorded a few times. This sequence joins TRBV5-4 and TRBJ2-3; D not certain. Germline V gene data show CDR1 as SGHNT and CDR2 as YYREEE (reference sequence). With 3 bases removed from V and 0 bases from J, the gap between germline ends came to 11 bases. The CDR3 runs 15 residues. In DNA, the CDR3 is TGTGCCAGCAGCTCATTTCTTACTAGCACAGATACGCAGTATTTT. This encodes CASSSFLTSTDTQYF.

The table lists this clone with many counts. Mismatch with germline at one junction end may stem from a read error. V gene TRBV29-1 combines with J gene TRBJ2-5, with 7 bases matching TRBD1. Germline values: CDR1 SQVTM, CDR2 ANQGSEA. The CDR3 extends over 11 amino acids. The CDR3 sequence: CSVEGGGRENF. As DNA, the CDR3 is TGCAGCGTTGAAGGAGGGGGCAGGGAGAACTTC.

The chain is built from TRBV2 and TRBJ1-5; 7 bases are a match to TRBD1. From germline, CDR1 is SNHLY and CDR2 FYNNEI. Unmatched junction bases numbered 4, after V lost 3 bases and J lost 2 bases. The length of the CDR3 is 15 residues. CDR3 loop: CASSEQGDGNQPQHF. CDR3 bases: TGTGCCAGCAGTGAGCAGGGGGACGGCAATCAGCCCCAGCATTTT.

This clone has more than one count but fewer than ten. This sequence joins TRBV10-3 and TRBJ2-5; 11 bases align to TRBD2. The V segment lost 10 bases and the J segment 4 bases; nucleotides outside the gene matches: 17. From germline, CDR1 is ENHRY and CDR2 SYGVKD. The CDR3 contains 17 residues. CDR3 residues: CATTETQATSGAETQYF. Here the CDR3 DNA reads TGTGCCACCACAGAGACACAAGCGACTAGCGGGGCAGAGACCCAGTACTTC.

This clone is medium-sized by share. The chain employs TRBV5-6 and TRBJ2-7; 11 nucleotides match TRBD2. CDR1 is SGHDT, CDR2 YYEEEE, per germline. There are 14 residues in the CDR3. V dropped 5 bases and J dropped 4; count of bases not matched to a gene: 5. The CDR3 here is CASRPSGRSYEQYV. CDR3 in DNA: TGTGCCAGCAGACCTAGCGGGAGGTCGTACGAGCAGTACGTC.